This T cell receptor (beta chain) derives from a study of blood T cell repertoires in COVID-19. Study-level background: PBMCs, B-cell-depleted T cells, or T cells provided the cDNA or gDNA that made up the material.

Libraries were prepared by immunoSEQ multiplex PCR; TCRdb keeps only in-frame clonotypes and omits some of them. The table includes roughly 130,000 clones, 65% to 85% detected once. The CDR3 totals 15 residues. V was pared by 1 base and J by 0 bases, with 10 bases between. Germline loops: CDR1 SGHAT, CDR2 FQNNGV. This sequence originates from a man aged 65 to 85 with acute or convalescent COVID-19. The chain carries TRBV11-2 and TRBJ2-7; the D is unclear. The sequenced sample was peripheral blood. CDR3 sequence (DNA): TGTGCCAGCAGCTTAGCGGTCTCCACCTCCTACGAGCAGTACTTC. Residues: CASSLAVSTSYEQYF.